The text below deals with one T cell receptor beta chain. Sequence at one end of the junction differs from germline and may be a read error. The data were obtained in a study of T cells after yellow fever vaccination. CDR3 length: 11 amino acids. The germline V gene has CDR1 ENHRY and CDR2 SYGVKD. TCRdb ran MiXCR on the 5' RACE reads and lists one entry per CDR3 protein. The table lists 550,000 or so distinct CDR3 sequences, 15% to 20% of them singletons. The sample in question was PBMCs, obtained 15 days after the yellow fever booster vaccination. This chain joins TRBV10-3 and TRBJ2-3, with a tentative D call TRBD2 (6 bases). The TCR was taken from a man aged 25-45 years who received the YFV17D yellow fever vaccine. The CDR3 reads CAISAGDKQYF. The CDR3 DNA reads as TGTGCCATCAGTGCGGGAGATAAGCAGTATTTT.